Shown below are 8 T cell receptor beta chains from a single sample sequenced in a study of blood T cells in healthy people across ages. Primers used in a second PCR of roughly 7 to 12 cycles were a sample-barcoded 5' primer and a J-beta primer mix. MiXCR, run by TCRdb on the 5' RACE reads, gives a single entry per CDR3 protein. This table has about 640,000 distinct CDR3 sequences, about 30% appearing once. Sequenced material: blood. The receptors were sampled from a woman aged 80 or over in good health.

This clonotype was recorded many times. CDR3 residues: CASSQDPLRAGGLSYNEQFF. The DNA for the CDR3 is TGCGCCAGCAGCCAAGACCCCTTGAGAGCGGGGGGCCTCTCCTACAATGAGCAGTTCTTC. The gene calls are TRBV4-1 and TRBJ2-1, with 9 bases identical to TRBD2. Germline V gene sequence: CDR1 MGHRA, CDR2 YSYEKL. The CDR3 extends over 20 amino acids. With V trimmed by 0 bases and J by 0 bases, 12 bases remained unmatched.

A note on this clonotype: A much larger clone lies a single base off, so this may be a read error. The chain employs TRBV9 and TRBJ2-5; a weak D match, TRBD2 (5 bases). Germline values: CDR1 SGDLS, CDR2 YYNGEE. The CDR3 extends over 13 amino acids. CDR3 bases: TGTGCCGGCAGCGCCAGGACCGTCGGGGCCCAGTACTTC. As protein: CAGSARTVGAQYF.

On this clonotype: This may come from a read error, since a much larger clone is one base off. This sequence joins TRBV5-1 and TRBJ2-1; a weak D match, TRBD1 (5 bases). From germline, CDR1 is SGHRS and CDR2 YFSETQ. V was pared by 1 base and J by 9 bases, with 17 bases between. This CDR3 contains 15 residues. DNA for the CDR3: TGCGCCAGCAGCTTGACAGCGAAGGGGTGGGGTGAGCAGTTCTTC. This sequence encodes CASSLTAKGWGEQFF.

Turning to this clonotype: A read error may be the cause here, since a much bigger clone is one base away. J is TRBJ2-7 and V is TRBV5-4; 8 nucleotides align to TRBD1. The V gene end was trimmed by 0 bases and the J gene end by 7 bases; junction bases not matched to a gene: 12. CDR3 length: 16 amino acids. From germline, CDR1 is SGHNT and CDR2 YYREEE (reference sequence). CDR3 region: CASSLGQGSSYNEQYF. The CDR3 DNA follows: TGTGCCAGCAGCTTGGGACAGGGGAGCTCCTACAATGAGCAGTACTTC.

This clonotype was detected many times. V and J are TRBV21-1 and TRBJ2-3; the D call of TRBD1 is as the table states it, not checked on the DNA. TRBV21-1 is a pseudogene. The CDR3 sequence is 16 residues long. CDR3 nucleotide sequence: TGTGCCAGCAGCATTCCGACAGGGCAGGAGACAGATACGCAGTATTTT. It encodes CASSIPTGQETDTQYF.

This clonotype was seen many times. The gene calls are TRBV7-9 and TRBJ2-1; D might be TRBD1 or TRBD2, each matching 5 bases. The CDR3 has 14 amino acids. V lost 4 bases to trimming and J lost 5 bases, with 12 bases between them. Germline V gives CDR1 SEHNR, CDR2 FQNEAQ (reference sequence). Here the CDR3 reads CASSSGTFDNEQFF. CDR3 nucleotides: TGTGCCAGCAGCTCCGGGACCTTCGACAATGAGCAGTTCTTC.

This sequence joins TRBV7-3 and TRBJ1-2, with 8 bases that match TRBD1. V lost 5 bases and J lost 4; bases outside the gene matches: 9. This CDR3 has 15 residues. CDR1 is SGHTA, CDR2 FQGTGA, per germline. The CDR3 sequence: CASSPGQAPVYGYTF. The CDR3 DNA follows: TGTGCCAGCAGCCCGGGACAGGCCCCGGTCTATGGCTACACCTTC.

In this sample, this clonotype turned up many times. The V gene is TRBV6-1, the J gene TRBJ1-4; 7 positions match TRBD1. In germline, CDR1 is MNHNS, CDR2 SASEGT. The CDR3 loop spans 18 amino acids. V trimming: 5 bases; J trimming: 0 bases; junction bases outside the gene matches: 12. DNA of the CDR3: TGTGCCAGCAGTCGGACCGCCGGGACAGCCTCAACTAATGAAAAACTGTTTTTT. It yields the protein CASSRTAGTASTNEKLFF.